This TCR beta chain was retrieved from a study of shared clonotypes between healthy human individuals. Germline V gene data show CDR1 as MGHRA and CDR2 as YSYEKL. The V and J ends lost 2 bases and 0 bases respectively, with 10 bases between them. CDR3 size: 15 residues. To note about this clone: As yet, its antigen is unknown.

Execution of the assay was at deep level. Here immunoSEQ multiplex PCR was the method, and the copy in TCRdb shows in-frame clones only, minus some. The data contain about a million clones, 77% of them singletons. Study-level findings and limits: Sequencing depth was expected to affect clonotype sharing among donors.

This clonotype was sampled from a man aged 18 to 30 in good health. Some clones in this sample may be carry-over from other donors' samples. Sequenced sample: memory CD4+ T cells from PBMCs. As to subset: CD45RA-negative fraction. The rearrangement links TRBV4-1 to TRBJ1-2; no reliable D call. The DNA for the CDR3 is TGCGCCAGCAGCCAACCAGACGGCACTAACTATGGCTACACCTTC. Translated, it gives CASSQPDGTNYGYTF.